This TCR beta chain was identified during a study of cytomegalovirus exposure and HLA in healthy donors. Vbeta (60) and Jbeta (13) primers were used in the PCR. Profiled with immunoSEQ multiplex PCR; TCRdb holds only in-frame clones, not every one. The sample holds 200,000 to 300,000 clones, about 80% seen once. Germline V gene sequence: CDR1 SEHNR, CDR2 FQNEAQ (reference sequence). The CDR3 runs to 15 residues. V lost 5 bases to trimming and J lost 4 bases; unmatched junction nucleotides: 7. The sequence was collected from a woman aged 40-49 years in good health and CMV-seropositive. Sample: PBMCs. V usage is TRBV7-9 and J usage is TRBJ2-4, with 8 positions matching TRBD1. This chain's CDR3 is CASSRTTGEKNIQYF. DNA of the CDR3: TGTGCCAGCAGCCGGACGACAGGGGAAAAAAACATTCAGTACTTC.